This T cell receptor beta chain is from a study of sequential checkpoint blockade in melanoma. In the study overall: TCRβ was sequenced from DNA of approximately 91 pretreatment tumors. Approximately 20 patients had tumor biopsies before treatment and at week 13.

Sequencing used immunoSEQ multiplex PCR; TCRdb keeps in-frame clones, though not all of them. The repertoire holds fewer than 20,000 clones, with 73% as singletons. This sample's treatment: randomized to nivolumab then ipilimumab (arm A) or the reverse (arm B). Patients had received no earlier DNA-damaging chemotherapy. Study-level results: Response in arm A was associated with pretreatment TIL clonality.

V lost 4 bases, J lost 4 bases, and 13 bases lay in between. This CDR3 is 14 amino acids long. CDR1 is SGHNT and CDR2 is YENEEA in the germline V gene. Regarding this clone: Its antigen is unknown.

This TCR was sampled from a human donor with melanoma. Here the sequenced sample was tumor tissue (inferred from file names), taken from a patient given nivolumab and ipilimumab in sequence. V gene TRBV11-3 combines with J gene TRBJ1-1, with D tentatively TRBD1 (6 bases). CDR3 coding DNA: TGTGCCAGCAGCTCCAGATGGGGGCTCACTGAAGCTTTCTTT. It translates to CASSSRWGLTEAFF.